Listed here is a single T cell receptor beta chain. The data were obtained in a study of control samples from healthy donors and cancer patients. V shed 1 base and J shed 4 bases, with 10 bases lying between them. The germline V gene encodes CDR1 LGHDT and CDR2 YNNKEL (reference sequence). This CDR3 is 14 amino acids long. Clones were read by immunoSEQ multiplex PCR, and TCRdb kept only the in-frame ones, dropping some. The sample lists roughly 100,000 clones; 92% were seen once. The rearrangement links TRBV3-1 (or the pseudogene TRBV3-2) to TRBJ1-2; TRBD1 is a possible D gene (5 bases). The sequence was obtained from a woman under 30 in good health. The sequenced sample consisted of blood. As DNA, the CDR3 is TGTGCCAGCAGCCAAGGGGGCGCGTCCTATGGCTACACCTTC. Translation: CASSQGGASYGYTF.